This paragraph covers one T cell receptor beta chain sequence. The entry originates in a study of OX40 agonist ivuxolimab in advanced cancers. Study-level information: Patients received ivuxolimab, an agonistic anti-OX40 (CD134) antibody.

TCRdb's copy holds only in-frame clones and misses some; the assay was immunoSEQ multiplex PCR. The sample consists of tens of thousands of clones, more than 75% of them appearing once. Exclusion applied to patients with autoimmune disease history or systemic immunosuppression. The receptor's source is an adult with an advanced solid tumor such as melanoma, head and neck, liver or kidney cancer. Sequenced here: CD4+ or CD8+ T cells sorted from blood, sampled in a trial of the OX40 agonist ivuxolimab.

CDR3 residues: CASSLGEEYSGANVLTF. CDR3 bases: TGTGCCAGCAGCTTAGGAGAGGAGTACTCTGGGGCCAACGTCCTGACTTTC. The V gene is TRBV7-9, the J gene TRBJ2-6; D remains unclear. CDR1 is SEHNR, CDR2 FQNEAQ, per germline (reference sequence). The CDR3 totals 17 residues. Trimming stripped 1 base from V and 0 bases from J, with 10 bases between.